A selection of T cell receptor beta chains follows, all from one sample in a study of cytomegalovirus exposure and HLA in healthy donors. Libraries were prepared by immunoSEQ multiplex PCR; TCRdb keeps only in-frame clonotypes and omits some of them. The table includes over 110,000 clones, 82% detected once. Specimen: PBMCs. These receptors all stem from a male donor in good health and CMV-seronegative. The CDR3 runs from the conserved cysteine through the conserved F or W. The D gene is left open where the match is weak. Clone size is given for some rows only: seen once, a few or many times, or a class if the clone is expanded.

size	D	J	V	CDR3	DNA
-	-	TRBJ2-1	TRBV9	CASSPDSLRQFF	TGTGCCAGCAGCCCAGACAGTCTTCGGCAGTTCTTC
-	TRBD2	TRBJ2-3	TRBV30	CAWSPPGTSGRDTQYF	TGTGCCTGGAGTCCCCCAGGGACTAGCGGGAGAGATACGCAGTATTTT
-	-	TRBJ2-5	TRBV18	CASSLTRGQETQYF	TGTGCCAGCTCACTAACGCGGGGCCAAGAGACCCAGTACTTC
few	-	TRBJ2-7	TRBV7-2	CASSLTLPGEQYF	TGTGCCAGCAGCTTGACCCTGCCGGGGGAGCAGTACTTC
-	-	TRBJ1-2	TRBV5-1	CASSSAGFDYGYTF	TGCGCCAGCAGCTCCGCAGGGTTTGACTATGGCTACACCTTC
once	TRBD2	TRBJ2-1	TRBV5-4	CASSPRTSGIYNEQFF	TGTGCCAGCAGCCCAAGGACTAGCGGGATTTACAATGAGCAGTTCTTC
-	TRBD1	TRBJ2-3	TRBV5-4	CASSPFLGQGYTDTQYF	TGTGCCAGCAGCCCGTTTTTGGGACAGGGGTACACAGATACGCAGTATTTT
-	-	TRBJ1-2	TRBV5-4	CASSAGGGSGYTF	TGTGCCAGCAGCGCGGGCGGGGGGAGTGGCTACACCTTC
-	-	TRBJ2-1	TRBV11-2	CASSSPPGNNEQFF	TGTGCCAGCAGCTCCCCTCCGGGGAACAATGAGCAGTTCTTC
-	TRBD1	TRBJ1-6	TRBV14	CASSHGQGGSPLHF	TGTGCCAGCAGCCACGGACAGGGTGGTTCACCCCTCCACTTT
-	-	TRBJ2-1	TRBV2	CASSDQVYNEQFF	TGTGCCAGCAGTGATCAGGTTTACAATGAGCAGTTCTTC
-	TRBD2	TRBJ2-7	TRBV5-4	CASSLGLAPYEQYF	TGTGCCAGCAGCTTGGGACTAGCCCCGTACGAGCAGTACTTC
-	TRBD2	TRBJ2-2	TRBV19	CASSGRAPGELFF	TGTGCCAGTAGCGGGAGGGCCCCCGGGGAGCTGTTTTTT
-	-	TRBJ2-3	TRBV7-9	CASSSSGGGGTQYF	TGTGCCAGCAGCTCGTCAGGTGGGGGAGGTACGCAGTATTTT
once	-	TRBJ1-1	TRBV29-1	CSVNPFNTEAFF	TGCAGCGTTAATCCTTTCAACACTGAAGCTTTCTTT
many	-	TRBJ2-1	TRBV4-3	CASSHITTRNEQFF	TGCGCCAGCAGCCATATCACAACTAGGAATGAGCAGTTCTTC
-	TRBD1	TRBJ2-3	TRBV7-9	CASSSRQGTDTQYF	TGTGCCAGCAGCTCAAGACAGGGGACAGATACGCAGTATTTT
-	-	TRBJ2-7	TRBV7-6	CASSLAPGGSYEQYF	TGTGCCAGCAGCTTAGCTCCCGGGGGCTCCTACGAGCAGTACTTC
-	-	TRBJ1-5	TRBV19	CASRWVSGYSNQPQHF	TGTGCCAGTAGGTGGGTCAGCGGTTATAGCAATCAGCCCCAGCATTTT
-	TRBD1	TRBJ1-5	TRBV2	CASSERGTGVVRWSNQPQHF	TGTGCCAGCAGCGAGCGGGGGACAGGGGTTGTCAGATGGAGCAATCAGCCCCAGCATTTT
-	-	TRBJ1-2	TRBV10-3	CAISESRGGYTF	TGTGCCATCAGTGAGTCCCGGGGGGGCTACACCTTC
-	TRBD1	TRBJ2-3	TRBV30	CAWSAQGQDTQYF	TGTGCCTGGAGTGCACAGGGGCAGGATACGCAGTATTTT
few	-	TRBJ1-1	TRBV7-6	CASSLQGAITEAFF	TGTGCCAGCAGCTTGCAGGGTGCGATCACTGAAGCTTTCTTT
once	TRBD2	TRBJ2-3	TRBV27	CASSLAGGPIDTQYF	TGTGCCAGCAGTTTAGCGGGAGGGCCGATAGATACGCAGTATTTT
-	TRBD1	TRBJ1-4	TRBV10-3	CATRTGGATNEKLFF	TGTGCCACCAGGACAGGGGGCGCAACTAATGAAAAACTGTTTTTT
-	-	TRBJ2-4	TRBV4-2	CASSQDNGGRGVLAKNIQYF	TGTGCCAGCAGCCAAGATAACGGAGGTCGCGGGGTTCTAGCCAAAAACATTCAGTACTTC
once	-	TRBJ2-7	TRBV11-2	CASSLQSGYEQYF	TGTGCCAGCAGCTTACAATCGGGCTACGAGCAGTACTTC
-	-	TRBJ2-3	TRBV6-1	CASSASGTDTQYF	TGTGCCAGCAGCGCTAGCGGCACAGATACGCAGTATTTT
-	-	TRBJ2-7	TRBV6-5	CASRKRSEQYF	TGTGCCAGCAGAAAGCGGTCCGAGCAGTACTTC
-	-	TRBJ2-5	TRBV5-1	CASSQAASPQETQYF	TGCGCCAGCAGCCAGGCGGCTAGCCCCCAAGAGACCCAGTACTTC
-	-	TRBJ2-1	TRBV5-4	CASSLDGGDEQFF	TGTGCCAGCAGCTTGGATGGGGGCGATGAGCAGTTCTTC
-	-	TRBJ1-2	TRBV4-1	CASSQVSRNDYTF	TGCGCCAGCAGCCAAGTTTCCAGGAACGACTACACCTTC
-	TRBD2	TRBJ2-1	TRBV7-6	CASSLGTSGYNEQFF	TGTGCCAGCAGCTTAGGGACTAGCGGGTACAATGAGCAGTTCTTC
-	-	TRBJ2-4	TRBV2	CASERLLAKNIQYF	TGTGCCAGCGAGCGGTTACTAGCCAAAAACATTCAGTACTTC
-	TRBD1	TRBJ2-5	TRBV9	CASTPGGTGGQETQYF	TGTGCCAGCACCCCCGGGGGGACAGGGGGCCAAGAGACCCAGTACTTC
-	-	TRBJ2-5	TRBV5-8	CASSPWGEQYF	TGTGCCAGCAGCCCATGGGGGGAGCAGTACTTC
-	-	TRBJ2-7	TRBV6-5	CASSYWRGHEQYF	TGTGCCAGCAGTTATTGGCGGGGTCACGAGCAGTACTTC
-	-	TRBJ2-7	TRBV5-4	CASSRREIWNEQYF	TGTGCCAGCAGCCGCCGGGAGATCTGGAACGAGCAGTACTTC
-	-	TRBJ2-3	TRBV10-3	CAISEADLMADTQYF	TGTGCCATCAGTGAAGCGGACCTCATGGCAGATACGCAGTATTTT
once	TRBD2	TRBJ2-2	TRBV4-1	CASSQGPSGDTGELFF	TGCGCCAGCAGCCAAGGTCCTAGCGGGGATACCGGGGAGCTGTTTTTT
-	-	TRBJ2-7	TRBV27	CASSWGGEQYF	TGTGCCAGCAGTTGGGGAGGCGAGCAGTACTTC
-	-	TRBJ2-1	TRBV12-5	CASGLSGSLYDEQFF	TGTGCTAGTGGTTTGTCAGGGTCTCTATACGATGAGCAGTTCTTC
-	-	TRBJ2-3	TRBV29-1	CSTIGGVDTQYF	TGCAGCACTATCGGAGGCGTAGATACGCAGTATTTT
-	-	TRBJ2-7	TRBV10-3	CAIRQGRLEGEQYF	TGTGCCATCAGACAGGGACGACTCGAGGGGGAGCAGTACTTC
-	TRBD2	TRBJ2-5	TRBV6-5	CASSYASGRETQYF	TGTGCCAGCAGTTACGCTAGCGGGAGGGAGACCCAGTACTTC
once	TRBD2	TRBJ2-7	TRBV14	CASSQGLAGPYEQYF	TGTGCCAGCAGCCAAGGGCTAGCGGGCCCCTACGAGCAGTACTTC
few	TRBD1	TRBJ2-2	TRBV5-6	CASSPMDRAGELFF	TGTGCCAGCAGCCCGATGGACAGGGCCGGGGAGCTGTTTTTT
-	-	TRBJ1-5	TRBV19	CASSHRESQPQHF	TGTGCCAGTAGCCACAGGGAAAGCCAGCCCCAGCATTTT
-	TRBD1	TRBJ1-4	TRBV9	CASSARDRGTTNEKLFF	TGTGCCAGCAGCGCCCGGGACAGGGGAACCACTAATGAAAAACTGTTTTTT
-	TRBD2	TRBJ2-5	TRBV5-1	CASSLSSGVLQTQYF	TGCGCCAGCAGCTTGTCTAGCGGGGTTTTGCAGACCCAGTACTTC
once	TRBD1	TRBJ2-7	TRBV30	CAWSIPSTGNTREQYF	TGTGCCTGGAGTATACCCTCGACAGGGAATACGCGCGAGCAGTACTTC
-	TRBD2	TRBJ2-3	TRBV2	CASTRREGITDTQYF	TGTGCCAGCACCAGGCGGGAGGGGATTACAGATACGCAGTATTTT
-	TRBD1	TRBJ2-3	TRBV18	CASSPPGQGSRTDTQYF	TGTGCCAGCTCACCACCAGGACAGGGGTCCCGCACAGATACGCAGTATTTT
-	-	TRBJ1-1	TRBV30	CAWSVGGVAFF	TGTGCCTGGAGTGTAGGCGGGGTAGCTTTCTTT
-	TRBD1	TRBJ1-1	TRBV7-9	CASSFGQGARTEAFF	TGTGCCAGCAGCTTCGGGCAGGGGGCGCGAACTGAAGCTTTCTTT
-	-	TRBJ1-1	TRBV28	CASSFPQGVNTEAFF	TGTGCCAGCAGTTTCCCCCAGGGCGTGAACACTGAAGCTTTCTTT
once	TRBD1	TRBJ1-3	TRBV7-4	CASTSDRVGGNTIYF	TGTGCCAGCACCTCCGACAGGGTCGGTGGAAACACCATATATTTT